Sequencing of this T cell receptor (beta chain) was carried out in a study of T cells expressing NK-cell markers. Findings of the study overall: Several donors likewise had their CD3+CD56-NKG2C+ fraction led by these clonotypes. Dominant NKG2C+ clonotypes made up roughly 1.0-8% of CD8+ T cells in more than 5 donors.

A word on this clonotype: Its cognate antigen is unknown.

TCRdb reprocessed the 5' RACE reads and reports one entry per CDR3 protein, with no DNA. The specimen's table records roughly 280,000 distinct CDR3 sequences. This CDR3 comprises 13 residues. Germline-derived CDR1 and CDR2 are SQVTM and ANQGSEA. This chain connects TRBV29-1 to TRBJ1-1; TCRdb selects TRBD1, and the lack of DNA leaves this call unchecked. Sequencing used blood T cells: a sorted CD56 or NKG2C T cell subset, CD4+ or CD8+ T cells, or bulk PBMC T cells (not recorded which). The TCR sequence derives from a man aged 18 to 30 in good health. CDR3 region: CSVSTGGFTEAFF.